These T cell receptor beta chains were read from a single sample in a study of cytomegalovirus exposure and HLA in healthy donors. The method was immunoSEQ multiplex PCR; TCRdb's version includes in-frame clones alone and lacks a portion of them. The sample has around 67,000 clones, about 75% seen once. The sample was PBMCs. The receptors stem from a woman in her twenties or thirties in good health and CMV-seropositive. Both conserved end residues are part of each CDR3. D genes are given only for firm matches. Clone size is stated in some rows and not others, as once, few, many or a class when expanded.

v_call	j_call	clone_size	d_call	cdr3_aa	cdr3_nt
TRBV4-2	TRBJ1-2	.	TRBD1	CASSHPGTGLYGYTF	TGTGCCAGCAGCCATCCCGGGACAGGCCTTTATGGCTACACCTTC
TRBV27	TRBJ2-3	once	.	CASSPDRGLLAGGTDTQYF	TGTGCCAGCAGCCCGGACAGGGGGCTGCTAGCGGGAGGCACAGATACGCAGTATTTT
TRBV27	TRBJ2-3	.	TRBD2	CASSLSSSGRSDTQYF	TGTGCCAGCAGTTTATCATCTAGCGGGAGATCAGATACGCAGTATTTT
TRBV14	TRBJ2-1	.	TRBD2	CASSRGGLAEGRNEQFF	TGTGCCAGCAGCCGGGGAGGGCTAGCGGAGGGCCGGAATGAGCAGTTCTTC
TRBV4-1	TRBJ1-6	.	.	CASSQVPTGRSLSPLHF	TGCGCCAGCAGCCAAGTACCTACAGGGCGGAGTCTATCACCCCTCCACTTT
TRBV6-6	TRBJ1-1	.	.	CASSTKGGGTEAFF	TGTGCCAGCAGTACGAAGGGCGGGGGCACTGAAGCTTTCTTT
TRBV4-2	TRBJ1-5	.	.	CASSQDHGVNQPQHF	TGTGCCAGCAGCCAAGATCACGGGGTGAATCAGCCCCAGCATTTT
TRBV21-1	TRBJ2-2	.	.	CASSKRGLNNTGELFF	TGTGCCAGCAGCAAAAGGGGGCTCAATAACACCGGGGAGCTGTTTTTT
TRBV6-1	TRBJ1-5	few	TRBD1	CASREQGLNQPQHF	TGTGCCAGCAGGGAACAGGGGCTCAATCAGCCCCAGCATTTT
TRBV28	TRBJ1-5	.	.	CASSFGLGALGQPQHF	TGTGCCAGCAGTTTTGGTTTGGGGGCGTTGGGTCAGCCCCAGCATTTT
TRBV28	TRBJ2-7	.	.	CASSRGPSYEQYF	TGTGCCAGCAGCCGGGGTCCCTCCTACGAGCAGTACTTC
TRBV28	TRBJ1-1	.	.	CASSFQGPMNTEAFF	TGTGCCAGCAGTTTTCAGGGGCCCATGAACACTGAAGCTTTCTTT
TRBV30	TRBJ2-3	.	TRBD2	CAWRRGLTSGYTDTQYF	TGTGCCTGGAGAAGGGGCCTGACTAGCGGATACACAGATACGCAGTATTTT
TRBV2	TRBJ1-3	.	.	CASSDPSSGNTIYF	TGTGCCAGCAGTGATCCGAGCTCTGGAAACACCATATATTTT
TRBV2	TRBJ2-7	.	TRBD1	CASSEAWQGAYEQYF	TGTGCCAGCAGTGAAGCGTGGCAGGGGGCCTACGAGCAGTACTTC
TRBV6-6	TRBJ2-7	.	.	CASSSQYEQYF	TGTGCCAGCAGCTCCCAGTACGAGCAGTACTTC
TRBV7-8	TRBJ2-6	.	.	CASRLVGGGISGANVLTF	TGTGCCAGCAGACTGGTGGGAGGTGGGATTTCTGGGGCCAACGTCCTGACTTTC
TRBV11-2	TRBJ1-1	.	TRBD1	CASSLGQGKMNTEAFF	TGTGCCAGCAGCTTAGGACAGGGTAAGATGAACACTGAAGCTTTCTTT
TRBV6-1	TRBJ2-1	few	TRBD2	CASSQEGGLAALSYQNEQFF	TGTGCCAGCAGTCAAGAGGGTGGACTAGCGGCATTATCGTATCAAAATGAGCAGTTCTTC
TRBV11-1	TRBJ2-7	.	.	CASSLAGVGSWSSYEQYF	TGTGCCAGCAGCTTAGCCGGGGTTGGATCGTGGAGCTCCTACGAGCAGTACTTC
TRBV19	TRBJ1-5	.	TRBD1	CASSMTGASNQPQHF	TGTGCCAGTAGTATGACAGGGGCGAGCAATCAGCCCCAGCATTTT
TRBV11-1	TRBJ2-2	.	TRBD2	CASRGENTNTGELFF	TGTGCCAGCCGGGGGGAAAATACAAACACCGGGGAGCTGTTTTTT
TRBV7-9	TRBJ2-3	.	TRBD2	CASSARTSVNTQYF	TGTGCCAGCAGCGCCCGGACTAGCGTGAATACGCAGTATTTT
TRBV27	TRBJ1-1	.	.	CASSSYGTEAFF	TGTGCCAGCAGTTCCTACGGGACTGAAGCTTTCTTT
TRBV18	TRBJ2-2	.	.	CASSPLVGLNTGELFF	TGTGCCAGCTCACCACTGGTCGGGTTAAACACCGGGGAGCTGTTTTTT
TRBV29-1	TRBJ2-1	.	.	CSAQTRSYNEQFF	TGCAGCGCCCAGACTAGGTCCTACAATGAGCAGTTCTTC
TRBV5-6	TRBJ1-1	.	.	CASSLGTLLNTEAFF	TGTGCCAGCAGCTTGGGGACACTTTTGAACACTGAAGCTTTCTTT
TRBV5-1	TRBJ2-2	few	.	CASSSQGGTGELFF	TGCGCCAGCAGCTCTCAGGGAGGCACCGGGGAGCTGTTTTTT
TRBV9	TRBJ2-1	.	.	CASSVDGGSSSYNEQFF	TGTGCCAGCAGCGTAGATGGGGGGTCGAGCTCCTACAATGAGCAGTTCTTC
TRBV7-8	TRBJ2-3	many	.	CASSSYRVVKTDTQYF	TGTGCCAGCAGCTCCTACAGGGTTGTAAAGACAGATACGCAGTATTTT
TRBV5-1	TRBJ1-4	.	TRBD1	CASKGQQNEKLFF	TGCGCCAGCAAGGGACAGCAAAATGAAAAACTGTTTTTT
TRBV4-3	TRBJ2-7	few	TRBD2	CASSPPLASGRRLYF	TGCGCCAGCAGCCCCCCTCTAGCTAGCGGGAGACGGCTGTACTTC
TRBV27	TRBJ1-2	.	.	CASSLTKGPGYGYTF	TGTGCCAGCAGTCTAACAAAGGGGCCTGGCTATGGCTACACCTTC
TRBV5-1	TRBJ2-1	.	TRBD1	CASSFDGTGTNEQFF	TGCGCCAGCAGCTTCGACGGGACAGGAACGAATGAGCAGTTCTTC